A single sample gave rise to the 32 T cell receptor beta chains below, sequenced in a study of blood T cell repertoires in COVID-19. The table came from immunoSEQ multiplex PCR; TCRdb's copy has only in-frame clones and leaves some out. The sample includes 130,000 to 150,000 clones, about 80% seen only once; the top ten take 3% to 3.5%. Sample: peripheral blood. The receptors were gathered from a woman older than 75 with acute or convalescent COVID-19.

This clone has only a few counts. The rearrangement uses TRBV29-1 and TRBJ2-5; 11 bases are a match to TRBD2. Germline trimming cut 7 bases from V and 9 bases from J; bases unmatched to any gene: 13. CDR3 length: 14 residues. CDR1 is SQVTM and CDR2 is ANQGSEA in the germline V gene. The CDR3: CSGTSGGTGEAQYF. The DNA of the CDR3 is TGCAGCGGTACTAGCGGGGGCACAGGGGAGGCCCAGTACTTC.

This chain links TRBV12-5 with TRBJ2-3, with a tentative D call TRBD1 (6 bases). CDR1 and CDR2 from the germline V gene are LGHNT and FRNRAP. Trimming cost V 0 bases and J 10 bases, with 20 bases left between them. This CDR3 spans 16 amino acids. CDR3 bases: TGTGCTAGTGGTTTGGTACTCAAAAGGGGGTACGGGGCGCAGTATTTT. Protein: CASGLVLKRGYGAQYF.

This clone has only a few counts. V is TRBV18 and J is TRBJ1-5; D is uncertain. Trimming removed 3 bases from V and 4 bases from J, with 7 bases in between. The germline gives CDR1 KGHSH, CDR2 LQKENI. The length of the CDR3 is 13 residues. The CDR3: CASSPDWNQPQHF. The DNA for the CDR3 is TGTGCCAGCTCACCGGACTGGAATCAGCCCCAGCATTTT.

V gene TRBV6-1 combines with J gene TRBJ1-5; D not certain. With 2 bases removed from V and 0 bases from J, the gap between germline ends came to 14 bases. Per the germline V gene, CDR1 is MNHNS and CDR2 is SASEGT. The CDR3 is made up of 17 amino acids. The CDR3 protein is CASSENSRWISNQPQHF. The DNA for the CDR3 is TGTGCCAGCAGTGAAAACAGCCGGTGGATTAGCAATCAGCCCCAGCATTTT.

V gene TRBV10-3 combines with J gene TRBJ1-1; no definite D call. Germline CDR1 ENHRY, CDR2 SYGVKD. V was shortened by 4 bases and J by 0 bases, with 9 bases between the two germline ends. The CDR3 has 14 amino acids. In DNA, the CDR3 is TGTGCCATCAGTGTACAGCCCATGAACACTGAAGCTTTCTTT. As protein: CAISVQPMNTEAFF.

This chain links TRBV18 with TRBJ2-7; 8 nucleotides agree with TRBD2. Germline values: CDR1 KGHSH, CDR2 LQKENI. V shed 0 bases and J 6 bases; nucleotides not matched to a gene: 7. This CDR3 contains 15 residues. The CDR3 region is CASSPPTTGGLEQYF. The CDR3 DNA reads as TGTGCCAGCTCACCACCGACGACGGGAGGGCTCGAGCAGTACTTC.

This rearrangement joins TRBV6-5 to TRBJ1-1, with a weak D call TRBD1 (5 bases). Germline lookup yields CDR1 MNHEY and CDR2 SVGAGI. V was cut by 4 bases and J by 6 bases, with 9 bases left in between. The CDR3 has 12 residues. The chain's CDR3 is CASSSRVSEAFF. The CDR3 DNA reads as TGTGCCAGCAGTTCCAGGGTGTCTGAAGCTTTCTTT.

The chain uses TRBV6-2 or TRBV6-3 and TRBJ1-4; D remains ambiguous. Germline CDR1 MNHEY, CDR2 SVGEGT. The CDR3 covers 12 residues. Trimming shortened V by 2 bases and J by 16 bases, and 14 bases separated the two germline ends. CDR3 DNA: TGTGCCAGCAGTTACCTAGAGCCATTAGGGTTTTTT. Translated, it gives CASSYLEPLGFF.

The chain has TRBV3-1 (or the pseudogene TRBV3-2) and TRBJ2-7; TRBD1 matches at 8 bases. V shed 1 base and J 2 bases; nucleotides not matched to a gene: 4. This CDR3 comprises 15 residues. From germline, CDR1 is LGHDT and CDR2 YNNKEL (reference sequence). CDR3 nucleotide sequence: TGTGCCAGCAGCCAAGTGCGGACAGGGACCTACGAGCAGTACTTC. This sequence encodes CASSQVRTGTYEQYF.

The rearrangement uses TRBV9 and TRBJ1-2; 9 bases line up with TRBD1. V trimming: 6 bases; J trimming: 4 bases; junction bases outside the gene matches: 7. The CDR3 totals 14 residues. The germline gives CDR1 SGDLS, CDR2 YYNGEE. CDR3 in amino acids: CASNRGLGSYGYTF. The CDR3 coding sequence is TGTGCCAGCAACAGGGGGCTAGGGAGCTATGGCTACACCTTC.

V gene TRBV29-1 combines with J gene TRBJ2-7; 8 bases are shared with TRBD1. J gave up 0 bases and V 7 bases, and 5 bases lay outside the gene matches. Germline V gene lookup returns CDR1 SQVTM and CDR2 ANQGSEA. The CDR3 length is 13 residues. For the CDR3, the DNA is TGCAGCGCCCGGACAGGGTACTCCTACGAGCAGTACTTC. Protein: CSARTGYSYEQYF.

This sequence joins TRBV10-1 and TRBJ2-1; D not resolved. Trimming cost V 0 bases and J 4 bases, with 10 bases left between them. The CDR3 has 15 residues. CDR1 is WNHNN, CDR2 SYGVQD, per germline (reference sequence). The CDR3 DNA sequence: TGCGCCAGCAGTGAGTCGAAGGCCGGGTACAATGAGCAGTTCTTC. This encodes CASSESKAGYNEQFF.

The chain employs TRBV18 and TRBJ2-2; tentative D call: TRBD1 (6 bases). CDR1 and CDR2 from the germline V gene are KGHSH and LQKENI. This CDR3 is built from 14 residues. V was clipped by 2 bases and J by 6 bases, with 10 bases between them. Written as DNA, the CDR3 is TGTGCCAGCTCACCAGGGACAACACCCGGGGAGCTGTTTTTT. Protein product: CASSPGTTPGELFF.

In DNA form, the CDR3 reads TGTGCCAGCAGCAAAGGGTATCGGGGCAATCAGCCCCAGCATTTT. Amino acids: CASSKGYRGNQPQHF. The chain couples TRBV21-1 to TRBJ1-5. TRBV21-1 is an annotated pseudogene. This CDR3 spans 15 amino acids.

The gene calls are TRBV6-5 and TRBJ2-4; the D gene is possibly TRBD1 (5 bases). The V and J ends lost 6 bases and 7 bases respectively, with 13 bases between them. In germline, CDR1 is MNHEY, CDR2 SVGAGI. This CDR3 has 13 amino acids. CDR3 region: CASRDPGMNIQYF. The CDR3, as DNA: TGTGCCAGCAGAGACCCAGGGATGAACATTCAGTACTTC.

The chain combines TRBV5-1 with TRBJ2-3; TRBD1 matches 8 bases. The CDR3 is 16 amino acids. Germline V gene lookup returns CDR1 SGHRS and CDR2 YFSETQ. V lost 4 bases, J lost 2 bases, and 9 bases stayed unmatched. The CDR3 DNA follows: TGCGCCAGCAGCCGTATCAGGACAGGGCCCACAGATACGCAGTATTTT. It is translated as CASSRIRTGPTDTQYF.

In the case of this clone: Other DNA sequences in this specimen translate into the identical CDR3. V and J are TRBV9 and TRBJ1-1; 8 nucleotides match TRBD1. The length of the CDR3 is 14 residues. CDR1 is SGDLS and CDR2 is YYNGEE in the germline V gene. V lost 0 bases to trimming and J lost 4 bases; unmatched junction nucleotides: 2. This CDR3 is CASSVVTGGTEAFF. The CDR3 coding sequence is TGTGCCAGCAGCGTAGTTACAGGGGGCACTGAAGCTTTCTTT.

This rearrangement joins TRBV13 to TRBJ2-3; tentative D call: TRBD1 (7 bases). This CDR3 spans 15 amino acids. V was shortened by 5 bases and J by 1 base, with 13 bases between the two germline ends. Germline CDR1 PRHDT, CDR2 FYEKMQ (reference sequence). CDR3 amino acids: CASSTRRGGTDTQYF. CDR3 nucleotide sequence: TGTGCCAGCAGCACCCGCAGGGGGGGCACAGATACGCAGTATTTT.

CDR3 protein: CATSDLTKGGGQYF. CDR3 sequence (DNA): TGTGCCACCAGTGATTTAACGAAAGGTGGAGGGCAGTACTTC. This chain connects TRBV24-1 to TRBJ2-7, with D tentatively TRBD2 (5 bases). The CDR3 sequence is 14 residues long. Deletions cut 1 base from V and 9 bases from J, with 15 bases between. CDR1 is KGHDR and CDR2 is SFDVKD in the germline V gene.

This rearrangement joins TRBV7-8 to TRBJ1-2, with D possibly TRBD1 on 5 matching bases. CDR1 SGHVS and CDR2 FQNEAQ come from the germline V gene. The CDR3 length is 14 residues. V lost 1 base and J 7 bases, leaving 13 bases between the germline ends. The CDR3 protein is CASSLEGPGIGYTF. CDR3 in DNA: TGTGCCAGCAGCTTAGAGGGGCCAGGGATTGGCTACACCTTC.

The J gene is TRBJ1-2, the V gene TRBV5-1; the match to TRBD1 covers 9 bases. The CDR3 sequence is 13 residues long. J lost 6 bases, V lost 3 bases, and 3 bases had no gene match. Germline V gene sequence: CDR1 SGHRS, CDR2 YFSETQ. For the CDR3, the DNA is TGCGCCAGCAGCTGGACAGGGGTGGATGGCTACACCTTC. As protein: CASSWTGVDGYTF.

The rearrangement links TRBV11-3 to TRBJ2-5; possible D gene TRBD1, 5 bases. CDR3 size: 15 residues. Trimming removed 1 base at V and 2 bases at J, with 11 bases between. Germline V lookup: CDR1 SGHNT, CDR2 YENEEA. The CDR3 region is CASSLGFTGQETQYF. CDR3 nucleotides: TGTGCCAGCAGCTTAGGGTTCACAGGTCAAGAGACCCAGTACTTC.

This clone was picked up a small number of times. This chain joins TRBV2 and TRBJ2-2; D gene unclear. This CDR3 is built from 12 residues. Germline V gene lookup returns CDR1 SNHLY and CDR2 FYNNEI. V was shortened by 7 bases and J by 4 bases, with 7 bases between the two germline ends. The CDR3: CASMRGTGELFF. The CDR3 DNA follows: TGTGCCAGCATGCGCGGCACCGGGGAGCTGTTTTTT.

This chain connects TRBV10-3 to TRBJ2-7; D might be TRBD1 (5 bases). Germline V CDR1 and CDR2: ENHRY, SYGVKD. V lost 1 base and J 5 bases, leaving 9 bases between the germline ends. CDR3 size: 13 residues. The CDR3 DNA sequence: TGTGCCATCAGTGAGTTCAGGGAAGACGAGCAGTACTTC. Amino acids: CAISEFREDEQYF.

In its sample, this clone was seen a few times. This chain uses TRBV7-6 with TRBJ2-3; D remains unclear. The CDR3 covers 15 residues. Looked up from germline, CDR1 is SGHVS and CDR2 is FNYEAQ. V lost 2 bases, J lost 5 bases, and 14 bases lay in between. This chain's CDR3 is CASSLMLSVGDTQYF. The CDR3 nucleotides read TGTGCCAGCAGCTTAATGCTAAGTGTTGGAGATACGCAGTATTTT. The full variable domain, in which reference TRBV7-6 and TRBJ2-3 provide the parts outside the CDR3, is GAGVSQSPRYKVTKRGQDVALRCDPISGHVSLYWYRQALGQGPEFLTYFNYEAQQDKSGLPNDRFSAERPEGSISTLTIQRTEQRDSAMYRCASSLMLSVGDTQYFGPGTRLTVL.

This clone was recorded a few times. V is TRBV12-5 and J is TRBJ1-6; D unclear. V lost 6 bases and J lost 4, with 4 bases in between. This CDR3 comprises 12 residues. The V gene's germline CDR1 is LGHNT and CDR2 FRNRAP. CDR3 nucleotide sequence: TGTGCTAGTGGCTCGTATAATTCACCCCTCCACTTT. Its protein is CASGSYNSPLHF. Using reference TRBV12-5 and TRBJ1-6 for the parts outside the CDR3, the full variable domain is DARVTQTPRHKVTEMGQEVTMRCQPILGHNTVFWYRQTMMQGLELLAYFRNRAPLDDSGMPKDRFSAEMPDATLATLKIQPSEPRDSAVYFCASGSYNSPLHFGNGTRLTVT.

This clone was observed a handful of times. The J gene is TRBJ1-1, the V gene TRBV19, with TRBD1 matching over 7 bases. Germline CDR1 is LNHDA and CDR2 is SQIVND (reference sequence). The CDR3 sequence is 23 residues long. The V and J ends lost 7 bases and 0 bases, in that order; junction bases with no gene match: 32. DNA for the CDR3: TGTGCCAGTACCCATCCGGTTCCACTCGACCTAAGACAGGGTTCTCACTTGAACACTGAAGCTTTCTTT. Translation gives CASTHPVPLDLRQGSHLNTEAFF. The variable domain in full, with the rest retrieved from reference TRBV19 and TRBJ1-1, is DGGITQSPKYLFRKEGQNVTLSCEQNLNHDAMYWYRQDPGQGLRLIYYSQIVNDFQKGDIAEGYSVSREKKESFPLTVTSAQKNPTAFYLCASTHPVPLDLRQGSHLNTEAFFGQGTRLTVV.

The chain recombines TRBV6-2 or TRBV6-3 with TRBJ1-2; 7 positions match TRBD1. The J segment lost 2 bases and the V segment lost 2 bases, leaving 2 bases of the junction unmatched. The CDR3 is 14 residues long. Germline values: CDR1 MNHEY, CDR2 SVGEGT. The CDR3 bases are TGTGCCAGCAGTTACCTCAGGGGGAACTATGGCTACACCTTC. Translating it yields CASSYLRGNYGYTF.

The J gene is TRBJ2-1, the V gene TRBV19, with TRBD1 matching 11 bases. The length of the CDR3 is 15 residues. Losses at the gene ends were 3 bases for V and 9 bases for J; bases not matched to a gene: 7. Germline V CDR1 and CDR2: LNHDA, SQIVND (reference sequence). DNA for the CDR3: TGTGCCAGTAGTATTGGACAGGGGGCAAGGAGTGAGCAGTTCTTC. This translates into CASSIGQGARSEQFF.

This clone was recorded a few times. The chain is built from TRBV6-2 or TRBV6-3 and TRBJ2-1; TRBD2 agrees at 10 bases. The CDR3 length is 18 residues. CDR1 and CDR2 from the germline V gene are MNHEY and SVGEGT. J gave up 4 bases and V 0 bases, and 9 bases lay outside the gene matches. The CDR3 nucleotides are TGTGCCAGCAGTTACTCCTTCGGGACTAGCGTACTATACAATGAGCAGTTCTTC. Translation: CASSYSFGTSVLYNEQFF.

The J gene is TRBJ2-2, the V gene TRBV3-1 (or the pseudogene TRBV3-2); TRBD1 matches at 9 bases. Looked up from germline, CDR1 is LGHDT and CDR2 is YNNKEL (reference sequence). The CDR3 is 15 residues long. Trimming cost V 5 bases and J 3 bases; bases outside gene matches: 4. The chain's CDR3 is CASSKGQGYTGELFF. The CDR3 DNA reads TGTGCCAGCAGCAAGGGACAGGGATACACCGGGGAGCTGTTTTTT.

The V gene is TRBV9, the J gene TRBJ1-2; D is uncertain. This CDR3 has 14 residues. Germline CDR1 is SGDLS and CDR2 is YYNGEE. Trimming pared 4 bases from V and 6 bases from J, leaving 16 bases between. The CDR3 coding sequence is TGTGCCAGCAGCCCCCTAGCTGCTGCGGATGGCTACACCTTC. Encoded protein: CASSPLAAADGYTF. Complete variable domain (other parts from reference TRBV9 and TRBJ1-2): DSGVTQTPKHLITATGQRVTLRCSPRSGDLSVYWYQQSLDQGLQFLIQYYNGEERAKGNILERFSAQQFPDLHSELNLSSLELGDSALYFCASSPLAAADGYTFGSGTRLTVV.